These 10 T cell receptor beta chains were all obtained from the same sample, sequenced in a study of cytomegalovirus exposure and HLA in healthy donors. The PCR made use of 60 Vbeta and 13 Jbeta primers. Data came from immunoSEQ multiplex PCR; TCRdb stores just in-frame clones and leaves some out. The data hold around 98,000 clones, with 55% to 80% observed a single time. The sequencing input was PBMCs. Receptors were obtained from a female donor in good health and CMV-seronegative.

This clone has a single count. The chain carries TRBV7-2 and TRBJ1-2, with 9 bases aligning to TRBD1. From germline, CDR1 is SGHTA and CDR2 FQGNSA. The CDR3 has 16 amino acids. The ends lost 5 bases at V and 8 bases at J; junction bases unmatched: 15. This chain's CDR3 is CASSLGFDRGTGGYTF. The CDR3 DNA follows: TGTGCCAGCAGCCTCGGCTTTGACAGGGGGACGGGGGGCTACACCTTC.

This sequence joins TRBV6-6 and TRBJ1-2, with 8 bases lining up with TRBD1. V lost 2 bases to trimming and J lost 0 bases; unmatched junction nucleotides: 2. This CDR3 is 15 amino acids long. CDR1 is MNHNY and CDR2 is SVGAGI in the germline V gene (reference sequence). This chain's CDR3 is CASSYGDRTNYGYTF. The CDR3 DNA is TGTGCCAGCAGTTACGGGGACAGGACTAACTATGGCTACACCTTC.

J is TRBJ1-1 and V is TRBV10-3; D perhaps matches TRBD1 (5 bases). The length of the CDR3 is 17 residues. Germline lookup yields CDR1 ENHRY and CDR2 SYGVKD. Trimming shortened V by 4 bases and J by 0 bases, and 18 bases separated the two germline ends. In DNA, the CDR3 is TGTGCCATCAGTGGCGACCCCGGGGGAGGGATGAACACTGAAGCTTTCTTT. This gives the protein CAISGDPGGGMNTEAFF.

V is TRBV30 and J is TRBJ2-1, with 8 positions matching TRBD1. In germline, CDR1 is GTSNPN, CDR2 SVGIG (reference sequence). The length of the CDR3 is 13 residues. The V gene end was trimmed by 7 bases and the J gene end by 7 bases; junction bases not matched to a gene: 9. The CDR3 coding sequence is TGTGCCTTAATACGACAGGGGATGAATGAGCAGTTCTTC. It codes for CALIRQGMNEQFF.

The chain has TRBV7-2 and TRBJ1-6; 9 positions match TRBD1. The ends lost 8 bases at V and 0 bases at J; junction bases unmatched: 14. The CDR3 is made up of 19 amino acids. Per germline, CDR1 SGHTA and CDR2 FQGNSA. CDR3 amino acids: CASSRTGASTTSYNSPLHF. The CDR3 DNA follows: TGTGCCAGCTCACGGACAGGGGCGAGTACCACCTCCTATAATTCACCCCTCCACTTT. Complete variable domain (other parts from reference TRBV7-2 and TRBJ1-6): GAGVSQSPSNKVTEKGKDVELRCDPISGHTALYWYRQSLGQGLEFLIYFQGNSAPDKSGLPSDRFSAERTGGSVSTLTIQRTQQEDSAVYLCASSRTGASTTSYNSPLHFGNGTRLTVT.

The chain combines TRBV28 with TRBJ2-5, with TRBD2 matching over 8 bases. The junction had 4 bases not matched to a gene; V was cut back by 2 bases and J by 5 bases. This CDR3 spans 14 amino acids. Germline values: CDR1 MDHEN, CDR2 SYDVKM. The CDR3 here is CASSLEAGVETQYF. CDR3 in DNA: TGTGCCAGCAGTTTAGAAGCGGGAGTTGAGACCCAGTACTTC.

V usage is TRBV19 and J usage is TRBJ2-3; TRBD2 might be the D (7 bases). With 6 bases removed from V and 1 base from J, the gap between germline ends came to 14 bases. Germline values: CDR1 LNHDA, CDR2 SQIVND (reference sequence). The CDR3 covers 15 residues. The CDR3 spells CASRTEGGGTDTQYF. CDR3 nucleotides: TGTGCCAGTAGGACCGAGGGGGGGGGCACAGATACGCAGTATTTT.

J is TRBJ2-7 and V is TRBV7-9; 10 bases are a match to TRBD1. CDR3 length: 14 residues. Unmatched junction bases numbered 4, after V lost 3 bases and J lost 5 bases. In germline, CDR1 is SEHNR, CDR2 FQNEAQ (reference sequence). The CDR3 region is CASSLDRGSDEQYF. CDR3 coding DNA: TGTGCCAGCAGCTTGGACAGGGGGAGCGACGAGCAGTACTTC. Looking up the rest from reference TRBV7-9 and TRBJ2-7 gives the full variable domain: DTGVSQNPRHKITKRGQNVTFRCDPISEHNRLYWYRQTLGQGPEFLTYFQNEAQLEKSRLLSDRFSAERPKGSFSTLEIQRTEQGDSAMYLCASSLDRGSDEQYFGPGTRLTVT.

This CDR3 reads CASSYGKSSYNEQFF. The DNA of the CDR3 is TGTGCCAGCAGTTATGGCAAAAGCTCCTACAATGAGCAGTTCTTC. This chain connects TRBV6-5 to TRBJ2-1, with no clear D. The V end lost 3 bases, the J end lost 0 bases, and 9 bases lay between the germline ends. Germline CDR1 MNHEY, CDR2 SVGAGI. There are 15 residues in the CDR3.

The table lists this clone with a few counts. The V gene is TRBV12-5, the J gene TRBJ2-7; 8 positions match TRBD1. The CDR3 is made up of 16 amino acids. From germline, CDR1 is LGHNT and CDR2 FRNRAP. Trimming removed 5 bases from V and 2 bases from J; junction bases left unmatched: 11. CDR3 amino acids: CASGPPRTGSPYEQYF. The CDR3 DNA is TGTGCTAGTGGTCCGCCCCGGACAGGGTCCCCCTACGAGCAGTACTTC.